Below are 7 T cell receptor beta chains sequenced from a single sample in a study of control samples from healthy donors and cancer patients. Assay: immunoSEQ multiplex PCR; the TCRdb copy retains only in-frame clones and omits some. The sample has over 150,000 clones, 80% to 95% seen once. The sequenced sample was blood. All receptors come from a woman aged 40 to 49 in good health.

This clone came up once. V is TRBV24-1 and J is TRBJ1-2; D is perhaps TRBD1 (6 bases). The CDR3 runs to 16 residues. The V end lost 2 bases, the J end lost 7 bases, and 19 bases lay between the germline ends. Germline loops: CDR1 KGHDR, CDR2 SFDVKD. This chain's CDR3 is CATSDSRGGGVGGYTF. The DNA for the CDR3 is TGTGCCACCAGTGATTCCCGGGGCGGGGGCGTAGGTGGCTACACCTTC.

V usage is TRBV19 and J usage is TRBJ2-3; possibly TRBD2 for D (7 bases). The CDR3 runs to 17 residues. Trimming removed 7 bases from V and 0 bases from J, with 20 bases in between. Germline-derived CDR1 and CDR2 are LNHDA and SQIVND (reference sequence). For the CDR3, the DNA is TGTGCCAGTATGGGGGGGACAATCACATCTAGCACAGATACGCAGTATTTT. Translating gives CASMGGTITSSTDTQYF.

The chain has TRBV3-1 (or the pseudogene TRBV3-2) and TRBJ2-5; D is uncertain. Germline V gene lookup returns CDR1 LGHDT and CDR2 YNNKEL (reference sequence). CDR3 length: 13 residues. Trimming removed 4 bases at V and 4 bases at J, with 10 bases between. CDR3 residues: CASSPNWGETQYF. In DNA form, the CDR3 reads TGTGCCAGCAGCCCAAATTGGGGAGAGACCCAGTACTTC.

V and J are TRBV7-9 and TRBJ2-5; a weak D match, TRBD2 (6 bases). Trimming left V 5 bases short and J 0 bases short, with 19 bases between. There are 17 residues in the CDR3. The germline gives CDR1 SEHNR, CDR2 FQNEAQ (reference sequence). In DNA, the CDR3 is TGTGCCAGCAGCCCTGGCGGAGAGGGGAGGAACCAAGAGACCCAGTACTTC. This translates into CASSPGGEGRNQETQYF.

The genes are TRBV2 and TRBJ1-1, with D tentatively TRBD1 (5 bases). This CDR3 has 13 amino acids. CDR1 and CDR2 (germline): SNHLY, FYNNEI. V was pared by 3 bases and J by 5 bases, with 10 bases between. CDR3 DNA: TGTGCCAGCAGTGATGAGGGGTGGACTGAAGCTTTCTTT. Translation gives CASSDEGWTEAFF.

The chain employs TRBV6-5 and TRBJ1-2, with 7 positions matching TRBD1. The CDR3 is 15 residues long. V dropped 0 bases and J dropped 8; count of bases not matched to a gene: 9. Germline CDR1 and CDR2: MNHEY and SVGAGI. The CDR3 sequence: CASSYSFRGLRGYTF. CDR3 nucleotide sequence: TGTGCCAGCAGTTACTCGTTTAGGGGGCTACGGGGCTACACCTTC.

The V call is TRBV5-1, the J call TRBJ1-1, with TRBD1 identical over 7 bases. In germline, CDR1 is SGHRS, CDR2 YFSETQ. The CDR3 has 16 residues. V trimming: 4 bases; J trimming: 0 bases; junction bases outside the gene matches: 9. As DNA, the CDR3 is TGCGCCAGCAGCCCTAGGGACAGCCCTATGAACACTGAAGCTTTCTTT. This gives the protein CASSPRDSPMNTEAFF.